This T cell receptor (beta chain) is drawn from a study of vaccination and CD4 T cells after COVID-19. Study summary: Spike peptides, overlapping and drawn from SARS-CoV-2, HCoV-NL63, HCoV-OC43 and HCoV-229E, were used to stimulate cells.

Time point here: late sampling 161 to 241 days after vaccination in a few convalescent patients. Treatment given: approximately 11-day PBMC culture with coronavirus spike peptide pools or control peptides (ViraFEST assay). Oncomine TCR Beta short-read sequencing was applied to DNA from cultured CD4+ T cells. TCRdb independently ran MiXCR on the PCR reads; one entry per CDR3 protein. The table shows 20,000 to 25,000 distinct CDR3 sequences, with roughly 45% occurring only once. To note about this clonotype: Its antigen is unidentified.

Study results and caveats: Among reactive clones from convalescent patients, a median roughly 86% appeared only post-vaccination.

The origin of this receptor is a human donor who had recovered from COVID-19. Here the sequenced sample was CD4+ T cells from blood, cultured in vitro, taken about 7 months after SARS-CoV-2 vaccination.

The CDR3: CASSSGHFYGYTF. In DNA, the CDR3 is TGTGCCAGCAGCTCTGGACACTTCTATGGCTACACCTTC. The rearrangement links TRBV7-2 to TRBJ1-2, with D maybe TRBD1 (5 bases). V was shortened by 4 bases and J by 4 bases, with 10 bases between the two germline ends. There are 13 residues in the CDR3. CDR1 is SGHTA, CDR2 FQGNSA, per germline.